One sample yielded the 28 T cell receptor beta chains listed below, sequenced in a study of T cells in Graves' hyperthyroidism and ophthalmopathy. From RNA transcripts, TCR beta CDR3 regions were amplified. A set of HTBI primers served as the primers for a first-round RT-PCR of the TCR CDR3. TCRdb re-called the multiplex PCR reads with MiXCR, one entry per CDR3 protein. The repertoire holds 350,000 to 400,000 distinct CDR3 sequences, with more than 11% as singletons. Material: blood. The source is a woman aged 60-75 years with Graves' hyperthyroidism.

This chain uses TRBV7-9 with TRBJ2-1; perhaps TRBD2 as D (5 bases). This CDR3 is 15 amino acids long. Trimming took off 1 base at V and 5 bases at J, with 12 bases between the two ends. CDR1 and CDR2 from the germline V gene are SEHNR and FQNEAQ (reference sequence). The CDR3 loop reads CASSLGEYIDNEQFF. The CDR3 nucleotides are TGTGCCAGCAGCTTAGGGGAGTACATCGACAATGAGCAGTTCTTC.

This clonotype was detected many times. The V gene is TRBV20-1, the J gene TRBJ2-3; 10 bases map to TRBD2. Germline V gene data show CDR1 as DFQATT and CDR2 as SNEGSKA (reference sequence). The CDR3 spans 17 residues. J gave up 1 base and V 5 bases, and 12 bases lay outside the gene matches. CDR3 sequence (DNA): TGCAGTGCTCCTCCCCCGGGACTAGCGTTTGGCACAGATACGCAGTATTTT. The encoded protein is CSAPPPGLAFGTDTQYF.

In this sample, this clonotype turned up many times. This chain connects TRBV12-3 or TRBV12-4 to TRBJ1-2; no clear D. V was cut by 6 bases and J by 4 bases, with 6 bases left in between. The CDR3 runs 11 residues. The CDR3 protein is CASSGVYGYTF. The CDR3 DNA follows: TGTGCCAGCAGCGGAGTCTATGGCTACACCTTC.

The V and J genes are TRBV30 and TRBJ1-2, with D possibly TRBD1 on 6 matching bases. Germline V gene data show CDR1 as GTSNPN and CDR2 as SVGIG (reference sequence). Trimming left V 0 bases short and J 3 bases short, with 8 bases between. This CDR3 is built from 13 residues. DNA for the CDR3: TGTGCCTGGAGTGTACGGACAGACTATGGCTACACCTTC. It codes for CAWSVRTDYGYTF.

The chain links TRBV2 to TRBJ1-6, with 9 bases lining up with TRBD1. CDR3 length: 17 amino acids. V was clipped by 7 bases and J by 8 bases; unmatched bases: 15. Germline V gene data show CDR1 as SNHLY and CDR2 as FYNNEI. CDR3 DNA sequence: TGTGCCAGCACCCTGGACAGGGGTGGGGGTGTGGATTCACCCCTCCACTTT. It yields the protein CASTLDRGGGVDSPLHF.

The V call is TRBV5-1, the J call TRBJ2-1; 9 nucleotides align to TRBD2. The CDR3 runs 13 residues. The ends lost 2 bases at V and 15 bases at J; junction bases unmatched: 9. In germline, CDR1 is SGHRS, CDR2 YFSETQ. The CDR3 loop is CASSFGGGRGGFF. The CDR3 region has the DNA TGCGCCAGCAGCTTCGGAGGCGGGAGGGGGGGGTTCTTC.

This clonotype was picked up a small number of times. The chain employs TRBV19 and TRBJ2-1; possible D gene TRBD2, 6 bases. CDR3 length: 13 amino acids. V was shortened by 1 base and J by 7 bases, with 8 bases between the two germline ends. Germline V gene sequence: CDR1 LNHDA, CDR2 SQIVND (reference sequence). Here the CDR3 DNA reads TGTGCCAGTAGTATAGTTGCGGGAAATGAGCAGTTCTTC. It is translated as CASSIVAGNEQFF.

This clonotype came up a few times. V gene TRBV19 combines with J gene TRBJ1-2; D remains unclear. Germline-derived CDR1 and CDR2 are LNHDA and SQIVND (reference sequence). The CDR3 is 15 residues long. V was trimmed by 1 base and J by 7 bases, leaving 16 bases between them. For the CDR3, the DNA is TGTGCCAGTAGTATAGCCCCTCGACCAGCGGGTGGCTACACCTTC. Amino acids: CASSIAPRPAGGYTF.

This clonotype showed up just a few times. A much larger clone differs from this one at a single base, so this may be a read error. The rearrangement links TRBV27 to TRBJ2-3; 8 bases are shared with TRBD2. The CDR3 has 13 residues. The germline V gene has CDR1 MNHEY and CDR2 SMNVEV (reference sequence). Germline trimming cut 6 bases from V and 2 bases from J; bases unmatched to any gene: 1. This CDR3 reads CASRLAVTDTQYF. The CDR3 DNA reads TGTGCCAGCAGACTAGCGGTCACAGATACGCAGTATTTT.

This clonotype showed up many times. The J gene is TRBJ2-5, the V gene TRBV20-1, with 9 bases identical to TRBD2. Germline lookup yields CDR1 DFQATT and CDR2 SNEGSKA (reference sequence). The junction had 6 bases not matched to a gene; V was cut back by 1 base and J by 0 bases. The CDR3 has 16 amino acids. Here the CDR3 reads CSARARLAANQETQYF. The CDR3 DNA sequence: TGCAGTGCTAGAGCGCGACTAGCGGCTAACCAAGAGACCCAGTACTTC.

This clonotype was recorded at least ten times. V usage is TRBV5-6 and J usage is TRBJ2-1; no definite D call. CDR1 and CDR2 from the germline V gene are SGHDT and YYEEEE. This CDR3 region has 14 residues. Deletions cut 0 bases from V and 6 bases from J, with 10 bases between. The CDR3 is CASSLGGRTNEQFF. DNA of the CDR3: TGTGCCAGCAGCTTGGGGGGTAGAACCAATGAGCAGTTCTTC.

Only a few counts were recorded for this clonotype. CDR3 in amino acids: CASSPGDRGREQFF. The DNA of the CDR3 is TGTGCCAGCAGCCCCGGAGACAGGGGGCGTGAGCAGTTCTTC. This chain connects TRBV9 to TRBJ2-1; 10 bases match TRBD1. The CDR3 is made up of 14 amino acids. J was trimmed by 9 bases and V by 4 bases; bases with no gene match: 7. The germline V gene encodes CDR1 SGDLS and CDR2 YYNGEE.

This clonotype was found a few times. In DNA, the CDR3 is TGTGCCAGTAGTGTACACAGGGGGCGCGGAGAGACCCAGTACTTC. Residues: CASSVHRGRGETQYF. The rearrangement uses TRBV19 and TRBJ2-5; TRBD1 matches 9 bases. Germline-derived CDR1 and CDR2 are LNHDA and SQIVND (reference sequence). The V segment lost 5 bases and the J segment 4 bases; nucleotides outside the gene matches: 8. The CDR3 spans 15 residues.

This sequence joins TRBV19 and TRBJ2-5; perhaps TRBD1 as D (7 bases). The CDR3 has 14 amino acids. The V gene lost 5 bases and the J gene lost 6 bases, with 16 bases spanning the gap. Germline V gene data show CDR1 as LNHDA and CDR2 as SQIVND (reference sequence). The CDR3 nucleotides read TGTGCCAGTAGTTCGGGGGACAGCCGAAAGACCCAGTACTTC. It codes for CASSSGDSRKTQYF.

V usage is TRBV29-1 and J usage is TRBJ1-1, with TRBD1 identical over 10 bases. The CDR3 consists of 14 residues. Unmatched junction bases numbered 11, after V lost 3 bases and J lost 10 bases. CDR1 and CDR2 (germline): SQVTM, ANQGSEA. This CDR3 reads CSVEVFDRGRGAFF. CDR3 nucleotides: TGCAGCGTTGAGGTTTTCGACAGGGGGCGCGGAGCTTTCTTT.

On this clonotype: At one boundary the junction diverges from the germline segment, which might be a read error. This chain links TRBV11-2 with TRBJ2-5; D is perhaps TRBD1 (6 bases). The CDR3 is 16 residues long. Germline V gives CDR1 SGHAT, CDR2 FQNNGV. In DNA, the CDR3 is TGCGCCAGCACCACATCTCTCCTGGACAGAGTGCGGACCCAGTACTTC. This encodes CASTTSLLDRVRTQYF.

This clonotype was observed at least ten times. This chain joins TRBV7-3 and TRBJ2-7; 13 bases align to TRBD2. Germline CDR1 is SGHTA and CDR2 is FQGTGA. The CDR3 runs 17 residues. V gave up 4 bases and J gave up 3 bases; unmatched junction bases: 9. The CDR3 DNA reads as TGTGCCAGCAGCTCAGGACTAGCGGGAGAGAGGGGCTACGAGCAGTACTTC. It encodes CASSSGLAGERGYEQYF. The whole variable domain, filled in from reference TRBV7-3 and TRBJ2-7, reads GAGVSQTPSNKVTEKGKYVELRCDPISGHTALYWYRQSLGQGPEFLIYFQGTGAADDSGLPNDRFFAVRPEGSVSTLKIQRTERGDSAVYLCASSSGLAGERGYEQYFGPGTRLTVT.

The table lists this clonotype with many counts. The V and J genes are TRBV12-3 or TRBV12-4 and TRBJ2-3; D remains ambiguous. The CDR3 contains 11 residues. Trimming shortened V by 7 bases and J by 2 bases, and 4 bases separated the two germline ends. The CDR3 spells CASMTTDTQYF. The CDR3, as DNA: TGTGCCAGCATGACCACAGATACGCAGTATTTT.

The chain has TRBV5-1 and TRBJ2-7, with 9 bases aligning to TRBD1. The V gene end was trimmed by 2 bases and the J gene end by 5 bases; junction bases not matched to a gene: 11. This CDR3 is 16 amino acids long. From germline, CDR1 is SGHRS and CDR2 YFSETQ. The CDR3 sequence: CASSFFSGTGNNEQYF. The CDR3 nucleotides are TGCGCCAGCAGCTTCTTTTCCGGGACAGGGAACAACGAGCAGTACTTC.

In this sample, this clonotype turned up a few times. The rearrangement uses TRBV27 and TRBJ1-3, with D uncertain. The CDR3 has 13 amino acids. In germline, CDR1 is MNHEY, CDR2 SMNVEV (reference sequence). The V and J ends lost 6 bases and 1 base respectively, with 7 bases between them. CDR3 residues: CASRSYSGNTIYF. CDR3 sequence (DNA): TGTGCCAGCAGGTCTTATTCTGGAAACACCATATATTTT.

This clonotype was observed at least ten times. The chain joins TRBV3-1 to TRBJ1-1; D remains ambiguous. This CDR3 is 14 amino acids long. V was clipped by 6 bases and J by 3 bases, with 14 bases between them. Germline V gives CDR1 LGHDT, CDR2 YNNKEL (reference sequence). The CDR3 DNA is TGTGCCAGCAGACACCAAGGGTGGCACACTGAAGCTTTCTTT. Residues: CASRHQGWHTEAFF.

V is TRBV9 and J is TRBJ2-1; D is uncertain. Germline assignment: CDR1 SGDLS and CDR2 YYNGEE. Deletions cut 1 base from V and 5 bases from J, with 10 bases between. The CDR3 runs to 14 residues. CDR3 nucleotides: TGTGCCAGCAGCGTAACTAACGTCGACAATGAGCAGTTCTTC. Amino acids: CASSVTNVDNEQFF.

This clonotype appeared many times. V is TRBV18 and J is TRBJ2-5, with D possibly matching TRBD1 (6 bases). Trimming removed 2 bases at V and 5 bases at J, with 12 bases between. From germline, CDR1 is KGHSH and CDR2 LQKENI. This CDR3 contains 14 residues. This CDR3 is CASSPESRGETQYF. The CDR3 bases are TGTGCCAGCTCACCAGAAAGCAGGGGCGAGACCCAGTACTTC.

This clonotype has ten or more counts. This chain joins TRBV24-1 and TRBJ2-1; D is perhaps TRBD2 (6 bases). This CDR3 is built from 14 residues. V shed 7 bases and J shed 1 base, with 10 bases lying between them. Germline CDR1 is KGHDR and CDR2 is SFDVKD. DNA of the CDR3: TGTGCCACCAGAGGAGCGGGTTCCTACAATGAGCAGTTCTTC. This encodes CATRGAGSYNEQFF.

This clonotype has ten or more counts. This rearrangement joins TRBV6-5 to TRBJ1-5; TRBD1 matches at 11 bases. The CDR3 totals 15 residues. V shed 2 bases, J shed 6 bases, and the junction held 3 bases outside the gene matches. The germline CDR1 and CDR2 sequences are MNHEY and SVGAGI. This CDR3 reads CASSYGTGGVQPQHF. In nucleotides, the CDR3 is TGTGCCAGCAGTTACGGGACAGGGGGTGTTCAGCCCCAGCATTTT.

This clonotype was seen many times. The CDR3 spells CAIGLAGPDTQYF. The CDR3, as DNA: TGTGCTATCGGACTAGCGGGCCCAGATACGCAGTATTTT. This chain joins TRBV2 and TRBJ2-3; 11 nucleotides agree with TRBD2. This CDR3 region has 13 residues. Germline V gene data show CDR1 as SNHLY and CDR2 as FYNNEI.

This chain connects TRBV28 to TRBJ2-5, with no clear D. The CDR3 runs 15 residues. V lost 6 bases, J lost 2 bases, and 16 bases lay in between. CDR1 and CDR2 from the germline V gene are MDHEN and SYDVKM. Here the CDR3 DNA reads TGTGCCAGCAGCCTCCCTGTACCTTCACAAGAGACCCAGTACTTC. Translation gives CASSLPVPSQETQYF.

To note about this clonotype: A much larger clone is a single base away; this may be a read error. The chain has TRBV3-1 and TRBJ1-3, with unresolved D. CDR3 length equals 15 residues. Germline assignment: CDR1 LGHDT and CDR2 YNNKEL (reference sequence). The CDR3 coding sequence is TGTGCCAGCAGACAAGGCATCGGCCCTGGAAACACCATATATTTT. Translation: CASRQGIGPGNTIYF.